These T cell receptor beta chains were read from a single sample in a study of T cells in Graves' hyperthyroidism and ophthalmopathy. TCRdb reanalysed the multiplex PCR reads using MiXCR and keeps one entry per CDR3 protein. Among hundreds of thousands of distinct CDR3 sequences listed, over 40% were seen once. The sequenced sample consisted of peripheral blood or thyroid tissue (not recorded which). The receptors come from an adult man with Graves' disease, either hyperthyroidism or ophthalmopathy (not recorded which). Both conserved end residues are part of each CDR3. The D gene is left open where the match is weak. Part of the rows lack a size; the others show once, few, many or a class for expanded clones.

V gene: TRBV20-1
J gene: TRBJ2-7
clone size: many
D gene: NA
CDR3 protein: CSARDLGRSSYEQYF
CDR3 DNA: TGCAGTGCTAGAGATTTGGGCCGCTCCTCCTACGAGCAGTACTTC

V gene: TRBV2
J gene: TRBJ1-5
clone size: NA
D gene: TRBD1
CDR3 protein: CASWGQGEPQHF
CDR3 DNA: TGTGCCAGCTGGGGACAGGGGGAGCCCCAGCATTTT

V gene: TRBV24-1
J gene: TRBJ1-5
clone size: NA
D gene: TRBD1
CDR3 protein: CATSDATGVNQPQHF
CDR3 DNA: TGTGCCACCAGTGATGCCACAGGGGTCAATCAGCCCCAGCATTTT

V gene: TRBV7-2
J gene: TRBJ2-6
clone size: NA
D gene: NA
CDR3 protein: CASSRNGLDNVLTF
CDR3 DNA: TGTGCCAGCAGCCGTAACGGACTCGACAACGTCCTGACTTTC

V gene: TRBV7-2
J gene: TRBJ1-6
clone size: NA
D gene: NA
CDR3 protein: CASSIYLCSVRIGTENSPLHF
CDR3 DNA: NA

V gene: TRBV6-5
J gene: TRBJ2-6
clone size: few
D gene: NA
CDR3 protein: CASSYISSGANVLTF
CDR3 DNA: TGTGCCAGCAGTTACATCAGCTCTGGGGCCAACGTCCTGACTTTC

V gene: TRBV24-1
J gene: TRBJ2-2
clone size: many
D gene: NA
CDR3 protein: CATSDPGPGELFF
CDR3 DNA: TGTGCCACCAGTGATCCAGGGCCCGGGGAGCTGTTTTTT

V gene: TRBV29-1
J gene: TRBJ1-4
clone size: NA
D gene: NA
CDR3 protein: CSVGGTARGGEKLFF
CDR3 DNA: TGCAGCGTGGGAGGGACCGCACGGGGCGGAGAAAAACTGTTTTTT

V gene: TRBV10-3
J gene: TRBJ2-1
clone size: NA
D gene: NA
CDR3 protein: CAIKGNDNEQFF
CDR3 DNA: TGTGCCATCAAAGGGAACGACAATGAGCAGTTCTTC

V gene: TRBV29-1
J gene: TRBJ1-6
clone size: NA
D gene: TRBD1
CDR3 protein: CSVGDSSNSPLHF
CDR3 DNA: TGCAGCGTGGGGGACAGCTCAAATTCACCCCTCCACTTT

V gene: TRBV7-9
J gene: TRBJ2-5
clone size: NA
D gene: TRBD2
CDR3 protein: CASSARLAGVSTETQYF
CDR3 DNA: TGTGCCAGCAGCGCGCGACTAGCGGGAGTGTCGACAGAGACCCAGTACTTC

V gene: TRBV6-5
J gene: TRBJ1-5
clone size: few
D gene: NA
CDR3 protein: CASSYTPGFHQPQHF
CDR3 DNA: TGTGCCAGCAGTTACACTCCAGGGTTTCATCAGCCCCAGCATTTT

V gene: TRBV29-1
J gene: TRBJ2-7
clone size: NA
D gene: NA
CDR3 protein: CSVEVDEQYF
CDR3 DNA: TGCAGCGTTGAGGTCGACGAGCAGTACTTC

V gene: TRBV2
J gene: TRBJ2-3
clone size: NA
D gene: TRBD2
CDR3 protein: CASSGGYWGGPDTDTQYF
CDR3 DNA: TGTGCCAGCAGTGGAGGCTATTGGGGGGGACCAGACACAGATACGCAGTATTTT

V gene: TRBV2
J gene: TRBJ2-5
clone size: NA
D gene: NA
CDR3 protein: CASSARELLLFETQYF
CDR3 DNA: TGTGCCAGCAGTGCTAGAGAGTTACTCCTATTCGAGACCCAGTACTTC

V gene: TRBV7-9
J gene: TRBJ2-7
clone size: few
D gene: NA
CDR3 protein: CASSHPRDTSYEQYF
CDR3 DNA: TGTGCCAGCAGCCATCCTCGGGACACCAGCTACGAGCAGTACTTC

V gene: TRBV24-1
J gene: TRBJ1-6
clone size: NA
D gene: NA
CDR3 protein: CASSDFRVGSPLHF
CDR3 DNA: TGTGCCAGCAGTGATTTCAGGGTTGGCTCACCCCTCCACTTT

V gene: TRBV6-5
J gene: TRBJ2-7
clone size: NA
D gene: NA
CDR3 protein: CASSYPQASYEQYF
CDR3 DNA: TGTGCCAGCAGTTACCCCCAGGCGTCCTACGAGCAGTACTTC

V gene: TRBV29-1
J gene: TRBJ1-1
clone size: many
D gene: NA
CDR3 protein: CSVSQGQNTEAFF
CDR3 DNA: TGCAGCGTGTCTCAGGGGCAGAACACTGAAGCTTTCTTT

V gene: TRBV2
J gene: TRBJ1-1
clone size: NA
D gene: NA
CDR3 protein: CASSYQGLGDTEAFF
CDR3 DNA: TGTGCCAGCAGTTACCAAGGGCTGGGGGACACTGAAGCTTTCTTT

V gene: TRBV5-1
J gene: TRBJ1-1
clone size: NA
D gene: NA
CDR3 protein: CASSLMRTNTEAFF
CDR3 DNA: TGCGCCAGCAGCTTGATGCGGACGAACACTGAAGCTTTCTTT

V gene: TRBV20-1
J gene: TRBJ1-5
clone size: NA
D gene: TRBD1
CDR3 protein: CSAGGDRGVLGPQHF
CDR3 DNA: TGCAGTGCTGGAGGGGACAGGGGCGTCCTCGGGCCCCAGCATTTT

V gene: TRBV20-1
J gene: TRBJ2-7
clone size: NA
D gene: TRBD2
CDR3 protein: CSARDRLAGGYEQYF
CDR3 DNA: TGCAGTGCTAGAGATCGCCTAGCGGGAGGCTACGAGCAGTACTTC

V gene: TRBV12-3/TRBV12-4
J gene: TRBJ1-4
clone size: NA
D gene: TRBD1
CDR3 protein: CASRSGTGF
CDR3 DNA: TGTGCCAGCAGATCCGGGACAGGGTTT

V gene: TRBV29-1
J gene: TRBJ2-7
clone size: NA
D gene: TRBD1
CDR3 protein: CSLGQGRRYEQYF
CDR3 DNA: TGCAGCTTAGGACAGGGGCGTCGCTACGAGCAGTACTTC

V gene: TRBV10-3
J gene: TRBJ1-5
clone size: once
D gene: NA
CDR3 protein: CAISESDGVGAQHF
CDR3 DNA: TGTGCCATCAGTGAGTCGGACGGGGTAGGGGCCCAGCATTTT

V gene: TRBV27
J gene: TRBJ2-7
clone size: NA
D gene: TRBD2
CDR3 protein: CASRQGGGTTYEQYF
CDR3 DNA: TGTGCCAGCAGACAAGGCGGGGGGACCACCTACGAGCAGTACTTC

V gene: TRBV24-1
J gene: TRBJ1-6
clone size: NA
D gene: TRBD1
CDR3 protein: CATSCRDSIFPPGGSYNSPLHF
CDR3 DNA: TGTGCCACCAGTTGCCGGGACAGCATCTTTCCCCCAGGGGGCTCCTATAATTCACCCCTCCACTTT

V gene: TRBV12-3/TRBV12-4
J gene: TRBJ1-5
clone size: NA
D gene: NA
CDR3 protein: CASNTRGKPQHF
CDR3 DNA: TGTGCCAGCAACACCCGGGGCAAGCCCCAGCATTTT

V gene: TRBV15
J gene: TRBJ1-6
clone size: NA
D gene: TRBD1
CDR3 protein: CATSRVGRGQSPLHF
CDR3 DNA: TGTGCCACCAGCAGAGTGGGCAGGGGGCAATCACCCCTCCACTTT

V gene: TRBV7-9
J gene: TRBJ1-4
clone size: many
D gene: NA
CDR3 protein: CASSLVGYEKLFF
CDR3 DNA: TGTGCCAGCAGCTTAGTTGGGTACGAAAAACTGTTTTTT

V gene: TRBV20-1
J gene: TRBJ1-2
clone size: NA
D gene: TRBD1
CDR3 protein: CSARDAGQGYGYTF
CDR3 DNA: TGCAGTGCTAGAGATGCGGGACAGGGCTATGGCTACACCTTC

V gene: TRBV19
J gene: TRBJ2-2
clone size: few
D gene: NA
CDR3 protein: CASSIQGTGELFF
CDR3 DNA: TGTGCCAGTAGTATCCAGGGTACCGGGGAGCTGTTTTTT

V gene: TRBV12-3/TRBV12-4
J gene: TRBJ2-5
clone size: NA
D gene: NA
CDR3 protein: CASGLGKETQYF
CDR3 DNA: TGTGCCAGCGGCCTAGGAAAAGAGACCCAGTACTTC

V gene: TRBV7-2
J gene: TRBJ1-5
clone size: NA
D gene: NA
CDR3 protein: CASSSLGRINQPQHF
CDR3 DNA: TGTGCCAGCAGCTCCCTAGGACGGATCAATCAGCCCCAGCATTTT

V gene: TRBV29-1
J gene: TRBJ1-1
clone size: NA
D gene: NA
CDR3 protein: CSVEEGRGRYTEAFF
CDR3 DNA: TGCAGCGTTGAAGAGGGCAGGGGAAGGTACACTGAAGCTTTCTTT

V gene: TRBV7-2
J gene: TRBJ1-5
clone size: NA
D gene: NA
CDR3 protein: CASSCRDNQPQHF
CDR3 DNA: TGTGCCAGCAGCTGCCGGGACAATCAGCCCCAGCATTTT

V gene: TRBV20-1
J gene: TRBJ1-2
clone size: NA
D gene: NA
CDR3 protein: CSAPTWGGDNYGYTF
CDR3 DNA: TGCAGTGCTCCGACCTGGGGGGGGGATAACTATGGCTACACCTTC

V gene: TRBV20-1
J gene: TRBJ2-7
clone size: NA
D gene: NA
CDR3 protein: CSAKTRLGGTYEQYF
CDR3 DNA: TGCAGTGCTAAGACTAGGTTGGGGGGAACCTACGAGCAGTACTTC

V gene: TRBV6-1
J gene: TRBJ1-4
clone size: few
D gene: NA
CDR3 protein: CASSVLREKLFF
CDR3 DNA: TGTGCCAGCAGTGTACTGAGGGAAAAACTGTTTTTT

V gene: TRBV7-9
J gene: TRBJ1-2
clone size: NA
D gene: NA
CDR3 protein: CASRAGTNYGYTF
CDR3 DNA: TGTGCCAGCAGGGCGGGGACTAACTATGGCTACACCTTC

V gene: TRBV7-9
J gene: TRBJ2-7
clone size: once
D gene: NA
CDR3 protein: CASSWNEYEQYF
CDR3 DNA: TGTGCCAGCAGCTGGAACGAATACGAGCAGTACTTC

V gene: TRBV2
J gene: TRBJ1-5
clone size: many
D gene: TRBD1
CDR3 protein: CASSRTGDRNQPQHF
CDR3 DNA: TGTGCCAGCAGTCGGACAGGGGATCGGAATCAGCCCCAGCATTTT

V gene: TRBV25-1
J gene: TRBJ1-1
clone size: NA
D gene: NA
CDR3 protein: CASSTTEDTEAFF
CDR3 DNA: TGTGCCAGCAGTACGACAGAGGACACTGAAGCTTTCTTT

V gene: TRBV7-6
J gene: TRBJ1-5
clone size: few
D gene: NA
CDR3 protein: CASSLFLGPSNQPQHF
CDR3 DNA: TGTGCCAGCAGCTTATTTCTGGGACCTAGCAATCAGCCCCAGCATTTT

V gene: TRBV25-1
J gene: TRBJ2-7
clone size: NA
D gene: TRBD2
CDR3 protein: CASSTTIAGHIYKQYF
CDR3 DNA: TGTGCCAGTAGTACCACAATAGCGGGCCATATCTACAAGCAGTACTTC

V gene: TRBV24-1
J gene: TRBJ2-5
clone size: NA
D gene: NA
CDR3 protein: CATSDSMNSVYQETQYF
CDR3 DNA: TGTGCCACCAGCGACTCCATGAACTCAGTGTACCAAGAGACCCAGTACTTC

V gene: TRBV7-2
J gene: TRBJ1-5
clone size: NA
D gene: TRBD1
CDR3 protein: CASRTGGYNQPQHF
CDR3 DNA: TGTGCCAGCAGAACAGGGGGTTATAATCAGCCCCAGCATTTT

V gene: TRBV7-2
J gene: TRBJ1-4
clone size: few
D gene: NA
CDR3 protein: CASSLAGRGDKLFF
CDR3 DNA: TGTGCCAGCAGCTTAGCGGGTCGCGGTGACAAACTGTTTTTT

V gene: TRBV24-1
J gene: TRBJ1-1
clone size: NA
D gene: NA
CDR3 protein: CATSGLNTEASF
CDR3 DNA: TGTGCCACCAGTGGCCTGAACACTGAAGCTTCCTTT

V gene: TRBV2
J gene: TRBJ2-2
clone size: few
D gene: TRBD1
CDR3 protein: CASSYTRGLGTGELFF
CDR3 DNA: TGTGCCAGCAGTTATACCAGGGGGCTCGGCACCGGGGAGCTGTTTTTT